Below are 5 T cell receptor beta chains sequenced from a single sample in a study of OX40 agonist ivuxolimab in advanced cancers. Sequencing used immunoSEQ multiplex PCR; TCRdb keeps in-frame clones, though not all of them. The repertoire holds roughly 70,000 clones, with about nine tenths as singletons. Here the sequenced sample was CD4+ or CD8+ T cells sorted from blood, taken in a trial of the OX40 agonist ivuxolimab. These receptors were obtained from an adult with an advanced solid tumor such as melanoma, head and neck, liver or kidney cancer.

This chain links TRBV21-1 with TRBJ2-1; TRBD1, the table's D call, lacks a check against the DNA. TRBV21-1 is recorded as a pseudogene. The CDR3 runs 19 residues. The DNA of the CDR3 is TGTGCCAGCAGCAAAGCGGAATACCGGGACAGGGGGTCGTACAATGAGCAGTTCTTC. Its translation: CASSKAEYRDRGSYNEQFF.

Worth noting for this clone: The same CDR3 arises from other DNA sequences in this sample as well. The rearrangement joins TRBV5-1 to TRBJ2-3; D is ambiguous. The CDR3 loop spans 16 amino acids. Germline CDR1 SGHRS, CDR2 YFSETQ. Deletions cut 4 bases from V and 0 bases from J, with 15 bases between. CDR3 bases: TGCGCCAGCAGCGGTAGTACGTCCCCTAGCACAGATACGCAGTATTTT. As protein: CASSGSTSPSTDTQYF.

This clone was observed a few times. V is TRBV5-1 and J is TRBJ2-5, with D possibly being TRBD1 or TRBD2 (6 bases each). Trimming took 3 bases from V and 5 from J, leaving 11 bases between them. CDR3 length equals 13 residues. Germline CDR1 reads SGHRS; CDR2 reads YFSETQ. This CDR3 reads CASSWKGGETQYF. CDR3 coding DNA: TGCGCCAGCAGCTGGAAGGGGGGCGAGACCCAGTACTTC.

This chain links TRBV19 with TRBJ2-7; D is unclear. This CDR3 spans 14 amino acids. V shed 2 bases and J shed 2 bases, with 10 bases lying between them. Germline V gives CDR1 LNHDA, CDR2 SQIVND (reference sequence). This chain's CDR3 is CASSIIGAAYEQYF. The CDR3 coding sequence is TGTGCCAGTAGTATAATCGGCGCGGCCTACGAGCAGTACTTC. Complete variable domain (other parts from reference TRBV19 and TRBJ2-7): DGGITQSPKYLFRKEGQNVTLSCEQNLNHDAMYWYRQDPGQGLRLIYYSQIVNDFQKGDIAEGYSVSREKKESFPLTVTSAQKNPTAFYLCASSIIGAAYEQYFGPGTRLTVT.

The chain has TRBV29-1 and TRBJ2-1, with TRBD2 matching over 8 bases. CDR3 length: 14 residues. Germline loops: CDR1 SQVTM, CDR2 ANQGSEA. J was trimmed by 4 bases and V by 4 bases; bases with no gene match: 6. The DNA for the CDR3 is TGCAGCGTTGGACGGGGGGGGTTATACAATGAGCAGTTCTTC. Protein product: CSVGRGGLYNEQFF.